Below, one T cell receptor (beta chain) is given with its context. This record comes from a study of CXCR3-negative and CXCR3-positive naive CD8 T cells. Germline-derived CDR1 and CDR2 are MNHNY and SVGAGI (reference sequence). This CDR3 has 14 amino acids. Through 5' RACE with UMI labels, the TRB cDNA libraries were prepared. TCRdb processed the 5' RACE reads again and assigns one entry to each CDR3 protein, with no DNA. The sample has 20,000 to 25,000 distinct CDR3 sequences. V is TRBV6-6 and J is TRBJ2-7; TCRdb proposes TRBD2, but this gene call is untestable without DNA. The sample taken for sequencing was memory CD8+ T cells from blood. The origin of this receptor is a human donor in good health. Some clones in this sample may be carry-over from other donors' samples. The CDR3 spells CASSFFSGTYEQYF.